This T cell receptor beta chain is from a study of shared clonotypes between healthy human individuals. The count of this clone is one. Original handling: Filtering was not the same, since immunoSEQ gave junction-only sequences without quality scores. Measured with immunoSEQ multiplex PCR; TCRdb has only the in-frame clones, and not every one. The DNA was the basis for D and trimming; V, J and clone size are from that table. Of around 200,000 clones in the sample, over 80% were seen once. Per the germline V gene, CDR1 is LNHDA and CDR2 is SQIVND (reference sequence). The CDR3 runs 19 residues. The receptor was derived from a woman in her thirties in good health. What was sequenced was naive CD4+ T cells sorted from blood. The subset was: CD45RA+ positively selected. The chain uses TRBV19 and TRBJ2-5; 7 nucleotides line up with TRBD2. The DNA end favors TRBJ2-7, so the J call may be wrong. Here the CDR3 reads CASSITRAGTGGLSYEQYF. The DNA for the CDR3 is TGTGCCAGTAGTATAACCCGGGCTGGAACGGGAGGCCTCTCCTACGAGCAGTACTTC.